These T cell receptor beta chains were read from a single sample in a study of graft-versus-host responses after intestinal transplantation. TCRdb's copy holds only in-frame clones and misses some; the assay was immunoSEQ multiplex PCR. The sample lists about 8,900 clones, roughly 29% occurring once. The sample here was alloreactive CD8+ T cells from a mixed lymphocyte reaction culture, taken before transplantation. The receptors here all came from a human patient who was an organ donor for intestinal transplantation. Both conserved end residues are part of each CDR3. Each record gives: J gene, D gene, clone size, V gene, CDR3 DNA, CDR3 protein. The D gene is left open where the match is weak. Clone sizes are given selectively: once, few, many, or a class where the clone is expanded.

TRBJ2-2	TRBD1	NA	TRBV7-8	TGTGCCAGCAGCTTATTAGGGTTCGGACAGGGTATTGTGGCCGGGGAGCTGTTTTTT	CASSLLGFGQGIVAGELFF
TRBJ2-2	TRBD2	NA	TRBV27	TGTGCCAGCAGACCGGGACTAGCGGACACCGGGGAGCTGTTTTTT	CASRPGLADTGELFF
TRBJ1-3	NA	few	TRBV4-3	TGCGCCAGCAGCCAAGATCTCTTAGGTGAGGGGAACACCATATATTTT	CASSQDLLGEGNTIYF
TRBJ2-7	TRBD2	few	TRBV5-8	TGTGCCAGCAGCCAAGAGATGACTAGCGGGAGTCTCTACGAGCAGTACTTC	CASSQEMTSGSLYEQYF
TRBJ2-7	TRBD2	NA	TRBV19	TGTGCCAGTAGTATGGGACTAGCGGGCTACGAGCAGTACTTC	CASSMGLAGYEQYF
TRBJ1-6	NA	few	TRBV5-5	TGTGCCAGCAGACTAACAGGAGATAATTCACCCCTCCACTTT	CASRLTGDNSPLHF
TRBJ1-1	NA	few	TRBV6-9	TGTGCCAGCAGTTACGGGACGGTTTACACTGAAGCTTTCTTT	CASSYGTVYTEAFF
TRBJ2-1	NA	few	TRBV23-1	TGCGCCAGCAGTCGCTCCGGACAGACCGATTCCTTCTTC	CASSRSGQTDSFF
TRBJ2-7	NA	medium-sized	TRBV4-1	TGCGCCAGCAGCCAAGTTCCCCAGGGGTCCTACGAGCAGTACTTC	CASSQVPQGSYEQYF
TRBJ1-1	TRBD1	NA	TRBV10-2	TGCGCCAGCAACGCGACAGGGCACCCTCCCGCTTTCTTT	CASNATGHPPAFF
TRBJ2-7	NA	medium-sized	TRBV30	TGTGCCTGGAGTGTAGCCGGGTACGAGCAGTACTTC	CAWSVAGYEQYF
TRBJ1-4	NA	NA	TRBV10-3	TGTGCCATCAGTGAGGACAGGCCTAATGAAAAACTGTTTTTT	CAISEDRPNEKLFF
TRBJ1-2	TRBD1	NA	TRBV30	TGTGCCTGGAGGGCGACAGGGCCCGGCTACACCTTC	CAWRATGPGYTF
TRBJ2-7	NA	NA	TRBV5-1	TGCGCCAGCAGCCCGCCCTACGAGCAGTACTTC	CASSPPYEQYF
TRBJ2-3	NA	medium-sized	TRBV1	TGCACCAGCAGCCCGACTAGCGGGACAGATACGCAGTATTTT	CTSSPTSGTDTQYF
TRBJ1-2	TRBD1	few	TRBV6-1	TGTGCCAGCAGTGAATCCACAGGGGGCTATGGCTACACCTTC	CASSESTGGYGYTF
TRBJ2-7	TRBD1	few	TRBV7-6	TGTGCCAGCAGCTTTGAGACAGGGCGCGAGCAGTACTTC	CASSFETGREQYF
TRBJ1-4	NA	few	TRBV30	TGTGCCTGGTCTGGGGGCGCGGATGAAAAACTGTTTTTT	CAWSGGADEKLFF
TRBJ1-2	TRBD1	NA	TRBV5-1	TGCGCCAGCAGCTATCGACAGGGGCGCCCCTCCTATGGCTACACCTTC	CASSYRQGRPSYGYTF
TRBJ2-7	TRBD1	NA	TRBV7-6	TGTGCCAGCAGCTTCGGGACAGGGGCCTACGAGCAGTACTTC	CASSFGTGAYEQYF
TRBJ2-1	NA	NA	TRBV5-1	TGCGCCACTTCGCTGGGGCCCTACAATGAGCAGTTCTTC	CATSLGPYNEQFF
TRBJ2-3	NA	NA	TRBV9	TGTGCCAGCAGCGTAGACAGGGATACGCAGTATTTT	CASSVDRDTQYF
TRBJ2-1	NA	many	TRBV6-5	TGTGCCAGCAGTTACTCCGTCGATGAGCAGTTCTTC	CASSYSVDEQFF
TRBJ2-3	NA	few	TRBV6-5	TGTGCCAGCAGTTACACCTCCACAGATACGCAGTATTTT	CASSYTSTDTQYF
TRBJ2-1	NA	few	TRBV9	TGTGCCAGCAGTGTACCTTACAATGAGCAGTTCTTC	CASSVPYNEQFF
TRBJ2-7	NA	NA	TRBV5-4	TGTGCCAGCAGCCGGCGGGACTCCTACGAGCAGTACTTC	CASSRRDSYEQYF
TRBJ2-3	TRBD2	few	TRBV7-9	TGTGCCAGCAGCTCTGGGACTAGCGGGGGAGATACGCAGTATTTT	CASSSGTSGGDTQYF
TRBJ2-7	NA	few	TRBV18	TGTGCCAGCTCACCCCCCTTATCCTACGAGCAGTACTTC	CASSPPLSYEQYF
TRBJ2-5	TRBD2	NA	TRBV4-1	TGCGCCAGCAGCCAGACTAGCGGGAGAGAGACCCAGTACTTC	CASSQTSGRETQYF
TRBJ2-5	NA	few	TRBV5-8	TGTGCCAGCAGCTCCCCGGGACTCCAAGAGACCCAGTACTTC	CASSSPGLQETQYF
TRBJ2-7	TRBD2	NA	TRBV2	TGTGCCAGCAGTGACTGGACTAGCGGGAGCCCCTACGAGCAGTACTTC	CASSDWTSGSPYEQYF
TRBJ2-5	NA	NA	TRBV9	TGTGCCAGCAGCGGAGGAGGGGGGGCCCAAGAGACCCAGTACTTC	CASSGGGGAQETQYF
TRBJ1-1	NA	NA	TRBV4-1	TGCGCCAGCAGCTTTTGGTGGGACTCCGGGACGAACACTGAAGCTTTCTTT	CASSFWWDSGTNTEAFF
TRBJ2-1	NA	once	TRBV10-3	TGTGCCATCAGTGTCCGTGACGGAAGCTCCTACAATGAGCAGTTCTTC	CAISVRDGSSYNEQFF
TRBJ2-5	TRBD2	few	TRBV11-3	TGTGCCAGCAGCTTAGCCCTAGCGGGGGGGCGCCAAGAGACCCAGTACTTC	CASSLALAGGRQETQYF
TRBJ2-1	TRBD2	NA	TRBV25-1	TGTTTAGTTAGAGGGACTAGCGGCCCCGAGGAACACAATGAGCAGTTCTTC	CLVRGTSGPEEHNEQFF
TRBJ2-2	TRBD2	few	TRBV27	TGTGCCAGCCCGTTATGGGAAACTAGCGGGAGGCTGGTCTGCCGGGGAGCTGTTTTT	CASPLWETSGRLVCRGAVF
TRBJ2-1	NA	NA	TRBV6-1	TGTGCCAGCAGTTACGGGAATGAGCAGTTCTTC	CASSYGNEQFF
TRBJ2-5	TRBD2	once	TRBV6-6	TGTGCCAGCAGGCCCGGGACTAGCTCCTATGGGACCCAGTACTTC	CASRPGTSSYGTQYF
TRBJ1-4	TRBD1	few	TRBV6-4	TGTGCCAGCACCGGACAGGGGAAAATCGAAAAACTGTTTTTT	CASTGQGKIEKLFF
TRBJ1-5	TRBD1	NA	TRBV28	TGTGCCAGCAGTTCCGGGACAGGGGGTTTGAGCAATCAGCCCCAGCATTTT	CASSSGTGGLSNQPQHF
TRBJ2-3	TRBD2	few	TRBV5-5	TGTGCCAGCAGCTTGGCTAGCGGGGTCGATACGCAGTATTTT	CASSLASGVDTQYF
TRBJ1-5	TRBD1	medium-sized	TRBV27	TGTGCCAGCAGTTTGGGGACAGGGGGGAATCAGCCCCAGCATTTT	CASSLGTGGNQPQHF
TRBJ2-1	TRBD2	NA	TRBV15	TGTGCCACCAGCAGAGATTCAGCGGGGGCATACAATGAGCAGTTCTTC	CATSRDSAGAYNEQFF
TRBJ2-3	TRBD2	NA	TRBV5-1	TGCGCCAGCAGCCAGTTCGGACTAGCGGGGGGGCCCGAAGTAACAGATACGCAGTATTTT	CASSQFGLAGGPEVTDTQYF
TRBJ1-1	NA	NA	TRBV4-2	TGTGCCAGCAGCTTGACAGGGAACACTGAAGCTTTCTTT	CASSLTGNTEAFF
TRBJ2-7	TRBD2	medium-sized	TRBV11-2	TGTGCCAGCAGCTTAGGAGCGGGAGCTTTCGAGCAGTACTTC	CASSLGAGAFEQYF
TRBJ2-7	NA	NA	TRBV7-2	TGTGCCAGCAGCCAAAGGGGGATCTACGAGCAGTACTTC	CASSQRGIYEQYF
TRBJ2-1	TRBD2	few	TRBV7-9	TGTGCCAGCAGCTTACTAGCGGGGGGGCACAATGAGCAGTTCTTC	CASSLLAGGHNEQFF
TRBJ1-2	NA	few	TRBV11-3	TGTGCCAGCAGCTTAGATGGGGGGGGCGATAGCTACACCTTC	CASSLDGGGDSYTF
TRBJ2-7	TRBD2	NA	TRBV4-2	TGTGCCAGCAGCCAAGTTGGGACTAGCGGTTACTACGAGCAGTACTTC	CASSQVGTSGYYEQYF
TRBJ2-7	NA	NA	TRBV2	TGTGCCAGCAGTACCCCGGGGTGGAGCGGACAACCCTACGAGCAGTACTTC	CASSTPGWSGQPYEQYF
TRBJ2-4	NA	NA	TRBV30	TGTGCCTGGACAACCAAAAACATTCAGTACTTC	CAWTTKNIQYF
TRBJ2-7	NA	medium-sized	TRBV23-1	TGCGCCAGCAGTCAATCAGGGGGCTACGAGCAGTACTTC	CASSQSGGYEQYF
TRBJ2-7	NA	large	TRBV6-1	TGTGCCAGCAGTGAATCCCAGGGGGGGTACGAGCAGTACTTC	CASSESQGGYEQYF